This record covers a single T cell receptor (beta chain). In the PCR, 60 Vbeta and 13 Jbeta primers were used. The data were produced by immunoSEQ multiplex PCR, yet TCRdb's version contains in-frame clones alone and is incomplete. This sample has about 140,000 clones, with roughly two thirds found just once. This entry belongs to a study of cytomegalovirus exposure and HLA in healthy donors. As for the study in general: Among the 398 genotyped donors, around 85% were placed in the Caucasian-associated ancestry cluster.

The sequence was collected from a male donor in good health and CMV-seronegative. Sequenced input: PBMCs.

DNA of the CDR3: TGTGCCAGCAGCGCCAGGACTAGCGGGGGGGCTCGGAATGAGCAGTTCTTC. This sequence encodes CASSARTSGGARNEQFF. V usage is TRBV7-2 and J usage is TRBJ2-1; 15 positions match TRBD2. V gave up 5 bases and J gave up 7 bases; unmatched junction bases: 9. Germline V CDR1 and CDR2: SGHTA, FQGNSA. The CDR3 covers 17 residues.